The 15 T cell receptor beta chains in this list originate from one sample, sequenced in a study of blood T cell repertoires in COVID-19. The repertoire was sequenced with immunoSEQ multiplex PCR; TCRdb's copy has only in-frame clones and lacks some. The sample gives about 350,000 clones, around 87% of which show up once; under 5.5% is in the top ten. Sequenced input: PBMCs or T cells enriched from blood (not recorded which). Receptors were obtained from a woman in her twenties or thirties who had recovered from COVID-19.

The chain links TRBV11-2 to TRBJ1-2; D unresolved. The V gene's germline CDR1 is SGHAT and CDR2 FQNNGV. The CDR3 covers 16 residues. V was trimmed by 2 bases and J by 6 bases, leaving 19 bases between them. The CDR3 loop is CASSLWAGSHGNGYTF. CDR3 bases: TGTGCCAGCAGCTTATGGGCAGGCAGCCACGGGAATGGCTACACCTTC.

The chain uses TRBV15 and TRBJ1-1; D is ambiguous. This CDR3 region has 14 residues. V shed 5 bases and J shed 1 base, with 11 bases lying between them. Germline assignment: CDR1 LNHNV and CDR2 YYDKDF (reference sequence). The CDR3 is CATSPHAPNTEAFF. The CDR3 nucleotides read TGTGCCACCAGCCCACACGCCCCGAACACTGAAGCTTTCTTT.

The chain uses TRBV7-2 and TRBJ2-1; 7 bases map to TRBD2. With 5 bases clipped from V and 10 bases from J, the junction kept 8 bases outside the gene matches. The CDR3 sequence is 13 residues long. Germline lookup yields CDR1 SGHTA and CDR2 FQGNSA. The CDR3 loop reads CASSPSGGLEQFF. DNA for the CDR3: TGTGCCAGCAGCCCCTCGGGGGGACTAGAGCAGTTCTTC.

V gene TRBV18 combines with J gene TRBJ2-3, with 7 bases matching TRBD2. CDR1 is KGHSH and CDR2 is LQKENI in the germline V gene. The ends lost 3 bases at V and 1 base at J; junction bases unmatched: 10. The CDR3 runs to 17 residues. The CDR3 spells CASSPRLSGVGTDTQYF. CDR3 coding DNA: TGTGCCAGCTCACCTCGTCTAAGCGGGGTAGGCACAGATACGCAGTATTTT.

CDR3 amino acids: CASSHGVLTGELFF. Written as DNA, the CDR3 is TGTGCCAGCAGCCACGGGGTATTGACCGGGGAGCTGTTTTTT. V usage is TRBV14 and J usage is TRBJ2-2; perhaps TRBD2 as D (5 bases). Germline V gene data show CDR1 as SGHDN and CDR2 as FVKESK. Trimming pared 3 bases from V and 5 bases from J, leaving 10 bases between. The CDR3 spans 14 residues. The whole variable domain, filled in from reference TRBV14 and TRBJ2-2, reads EAGVTQFPSHSVIEKGQTVTLRCDPISGHDNLYWYRRVMGKEIKFLLHFVKESKQDESGMPNNRFLAERTGGTYSTLKVQPAELEDSGVYFCASSHGVLTGELFFGEGSRLTVL.

The genes are TRBV6-5 and TRBJ2-1; 13 bases agree with TRBD2. CDR3 length: 15 residues. V was clipped by 10 bases and J by 4 bases; unmatched bases: 7. Per germline, CDR1 MNHEY and CDR2 SVGAGI. The CDR3 coding sequence is TGTGCCACTATCTCGGGACTAGCGGGATACAATGAGCAGTTCTTC. Protein sequence: CATISGLAGYNEQFF.

This chain links TRBV5-1 with TRBJ1-2, with D hard to call. The CDR3 totals 15 residues. V dropped 4 bases and J dropped 7 bases, with 20 bases sitting between them. Germline lookup yields CDR1 SGHRS and CDR2 YFSETQ. The CDR3 sequence is CASSPRTGYRTGYTF. In DNA, the CDR3 is TGCGCCAGCAGCCCGCGGACGGGGTACCGAACTGGCTACACCTTC.

This clone was counted only a few times. This chain joins TRBV28 and TRBJ2-1; 11 nucleotides align to TRBD2. Unmatched junction bases numbered 10, after V lost 11 bases and J lost 7 bases. The CDR3 is 14 residues long. Germline V gene data show CDR1 as MDHEN and CDR2 as SYDVKM. CDR3 nucleotide sequence: TGTGCCGGTAGCGGGGGGGCGCCGTGGAATGAGCAGTTCTTC. As protein: CAGSGGAPWNEQFF.

The chain is built from TRBV30 and TRBJ1-2, with D possibly matching TRBD1 (6 bases). CDR1 GTSNPN and CDR2 SVGIG come from the germline V gene (reference sequence). V lost 4 bases, J lost 1 base, and 13 bases lay in between. There are 14 residues in the CDR3. The CDR3: CAWTQGPYNYGYTF. Written as DNA, the CDR3 is TGTGCCTGGACACAGGGACCCTATAACTATGGCTACACCTTC.

This clone was counted once. The V gene is TRBV7-9, the J gene TRBJ1-2; 11 bases fit TRBD1. CDR1 is SEHNR and CDR2 is FQNEAQ in the germline V gene (reference sequence). The CDR3 extends over 13 amino acids. V gave up 5 bases and J gave up 6 bases; unmatched junction bases: 2. The CDR3 region is CASSPDRGHGYTF. CDR3 in DNA: TGTGCCAGCAGCCCGGACAGGGGGCATGGCTACACCTTC. Supplemented by reference TRBV7-9 and TRBJ1-2, the full variable domain reads DTGVSQNPRHKITKRGQNVTFRCDPISEHNRLYWYRQTLGQGPEFLTYFQNEAQLEKSRLLSDRFSAERPKGSFSTLEIQRTEQGDSAMYLCASSPDRGHGYTFGSGTRLTVV.

This chain links TRBV18 with TRBJ2-3, with 10 bases aligning to TRBD1. The CDR3 is 16 residues long. Germline CDR1 is KGHSH and CDR2 is LQKENI. The trim removed 4 bases at V and 6 bases at J, leaving 10 bases unmatched. CDR3 in DNA: TGTGCCAGCTCACTTCGAACCCGGGACAGGGGTGATACGCAGTATTTT. Translating gives CASSLRTRDRGDTQYF. Using reference TRBV18 and TRBJ2-3 for the parts outside the CDR3, the full variable domain is NAGVMQNPRHLVRRRGQEARLRCSPMKGHSHVYWYRQLPEEGLKFMVYLQKENIIDESGMPKERFSAEFPKEGPSILRIQQVVRGDSAAYFCASSLRTRDRGDTQYFGPGTRLTVL.

This clone occurred once. J is TRBJ1-3 and V is TRBV11-2; the D gene is possibly TRBD1 (5 bases). Germline CDR1 is SGHAT and CDR2 is FQNNGV. V lost 5 bases and J lost 4, with 12 bases in between. This CDR3 has 14 residues. The CDR3 protein is CASSPSGLGNTIYF. CDR3 bases: TGTGCCAGCAGCCCTTCAGGGCTGGGAAACACCATATATTTT.

The rearrangement uses TRBV28 and TRBJ1-5; 7 positions agree with TRBD1. CDR3 length equals 16 residues. V shed 3 bases, J shed 1 base, and the junction held 6 bases outside the gene matches. The germline V gene has CDR1 MDHEN and CDR2 SYDVKM. CDR3 loop: CASSFPAGGSNQPQHF. CDR3 bases: TGTGCCAGCAGTTTTCCCGCAGGGGGGAGCAATCAGCCCCAGCATTTT.

This chain connects TRBV30 to TRBJ2-3; 7 positions agree with TRBD2. Per the germline V gene, CDR1 is GTSNPN and CDR2 is SVGIG (reference sequence). The CDR3 runs 13 residues. As DNA, the CDR3 is TGTGCACAATCACGTGGGGGGGAGCATACGCAGTATTTT. Amino acids: CAQSRGGEHTQYF.

This clone was recorded only once. The chain is built from TRBV13 and TRBJ1-1, with D possibly being TRBD1 (5 bases). The CDR3 is 14 amino acids. V was trimmed by 5 bases and J by 4 bases, leaving 14 bases between them. Germline V gene sequence: CDR1 PRHDT, CDR2 FYEKMQ (reference sequence). The CDR3 DNA reads TGTGCCAGCAGCCGAAGGGGTGGGGTCACTGAAGCTTTCTTT. Amino acid sequence: CASSRRGGVTEAFF. Drawing the rest from reference TRBV13 and TRBJ1-1, the complete variable domain is AAGVIQSPRHLIKEKRETATLKCYPIPRHDTVYWYQQGPGQDPQFLISFYEKMQSDKGSIPDRFSAQQFSDYHSELNMSSLELGDSALYFCASSRRGGVTEAFFGQGTRLTVV.